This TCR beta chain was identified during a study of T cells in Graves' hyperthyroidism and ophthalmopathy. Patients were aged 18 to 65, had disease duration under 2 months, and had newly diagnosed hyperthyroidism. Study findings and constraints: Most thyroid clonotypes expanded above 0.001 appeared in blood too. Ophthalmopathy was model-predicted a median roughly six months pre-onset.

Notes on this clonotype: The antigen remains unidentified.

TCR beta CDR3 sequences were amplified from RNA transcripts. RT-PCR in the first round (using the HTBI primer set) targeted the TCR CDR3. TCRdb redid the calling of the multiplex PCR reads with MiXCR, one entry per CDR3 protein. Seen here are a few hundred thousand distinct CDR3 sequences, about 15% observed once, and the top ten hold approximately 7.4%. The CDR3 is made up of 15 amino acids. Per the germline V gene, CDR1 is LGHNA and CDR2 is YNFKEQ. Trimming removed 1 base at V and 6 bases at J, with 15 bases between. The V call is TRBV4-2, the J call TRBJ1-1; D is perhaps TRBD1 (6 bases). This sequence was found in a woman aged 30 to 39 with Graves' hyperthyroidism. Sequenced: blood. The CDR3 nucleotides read TGTGCCAGCAGCCAAGTTCCAACAGGGAGGGCTGAAGCTTTCTTT. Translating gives CASSQVPTGRAEAFF.